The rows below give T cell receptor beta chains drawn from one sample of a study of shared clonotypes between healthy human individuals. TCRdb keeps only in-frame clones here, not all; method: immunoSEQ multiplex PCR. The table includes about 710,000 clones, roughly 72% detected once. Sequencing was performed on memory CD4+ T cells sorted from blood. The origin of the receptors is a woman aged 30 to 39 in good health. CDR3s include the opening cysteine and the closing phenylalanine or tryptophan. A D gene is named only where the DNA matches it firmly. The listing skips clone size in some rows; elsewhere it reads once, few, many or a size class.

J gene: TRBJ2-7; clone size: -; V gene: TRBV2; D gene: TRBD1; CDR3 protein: CASSRGQGLYEQYF; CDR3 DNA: TGTGCCAGCAGTAGGGGACAGGGACTTTACGAGCAGTACTTC
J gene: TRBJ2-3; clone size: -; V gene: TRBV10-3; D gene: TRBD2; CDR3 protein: CAIRKTGTSGGDTQYF; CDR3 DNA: TGTGCCATCAGGAAGACAGGGACTAGCGGGGGAGATACGCAGTATTTT
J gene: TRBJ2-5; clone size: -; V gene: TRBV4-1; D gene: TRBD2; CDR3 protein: CASSREGTRRETQYF; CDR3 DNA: TGCGCCAGCAGCCGAGAAGGGACTAGGCGGGAGACCCAGTACTTC
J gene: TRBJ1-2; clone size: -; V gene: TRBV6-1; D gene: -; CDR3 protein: CASSGSTPPYGYTF; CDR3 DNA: TGTGCCAGCAGTGGGTCGACACCTCCTTATGGCTACACCTTC
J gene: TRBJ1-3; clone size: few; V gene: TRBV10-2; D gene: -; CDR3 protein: CASREGSGNTIYF; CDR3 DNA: TGCGCCAGCAGAGAGGGCTCTGGAAACACCATATATTTT
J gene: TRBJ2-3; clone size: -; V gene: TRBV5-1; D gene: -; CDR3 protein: CASRSPGPSATDTQYF; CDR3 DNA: TGCGCCAGCAGAAGCCCGGGACCTTCGGCCACAGATACGCAGTATTTT
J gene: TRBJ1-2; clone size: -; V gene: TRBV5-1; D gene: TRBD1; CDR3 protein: CASSETGVYGYTF; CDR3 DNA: TGCGCCAGCAGCGAGACAGGGGTTTATGGCTACACCTTC
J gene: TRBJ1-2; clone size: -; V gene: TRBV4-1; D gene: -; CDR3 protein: CASSQIFLANYGYTF; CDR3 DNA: TGCGCCAGCAGCCAAATCTTTCTCGCTAACTATGGCTACACCTTC
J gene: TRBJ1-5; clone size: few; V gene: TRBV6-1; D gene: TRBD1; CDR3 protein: CASSEEDRGPSAQHF; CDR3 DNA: TGTGCCAGCAGTGAGGAGGACAGGGGGCCATCAGCCCAGCATTTT
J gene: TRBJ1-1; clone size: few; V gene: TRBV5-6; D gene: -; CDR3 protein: CASSLRPTGITEAFF; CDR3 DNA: TGTGCCAGCAGCTTGAGGCCAACAGGGATCACTGAAGCTTTCTTT
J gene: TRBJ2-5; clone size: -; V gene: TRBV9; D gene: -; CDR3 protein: CASSVVGGTVQETQYF; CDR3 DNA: TGTGCCAGCAGCGTAGTAGGGGGGACGGTCCAAGAGACCCAGTACTTC
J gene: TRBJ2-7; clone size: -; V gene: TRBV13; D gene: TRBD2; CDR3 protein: CASSRTGTTSYEQYF; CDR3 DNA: TGTGCCAGCAGCCGAACCGGGACTACCTCCTACGAGCAGTACTTC
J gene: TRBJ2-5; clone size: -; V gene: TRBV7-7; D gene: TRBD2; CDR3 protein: CASSLGGRQETQYF; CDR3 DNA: TGTGCCAGCAGCTTAGGCGGGAGGCAAGAGACCCAGTACTTC
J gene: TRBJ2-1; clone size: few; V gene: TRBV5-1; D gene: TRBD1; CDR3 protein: CASSLGDRDNNEQFF; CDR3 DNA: TGCGCCAGCAGCTTGGGCGACAGGGACAACAATGAGCAGTTCTTC
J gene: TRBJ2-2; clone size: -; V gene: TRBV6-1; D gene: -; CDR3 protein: CASSHLANTGELFF; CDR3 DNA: TGTGCCAGCAGCCACCTAGCGAACACCGGGGAGCTGTTTTTT
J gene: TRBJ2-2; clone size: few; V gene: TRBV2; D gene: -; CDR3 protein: CASTLFGSQNTGELFF; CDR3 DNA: TGTGCCAGCACCCTATTCGGGAGCCAGAACACCGGGGAGCTGTTTTTT
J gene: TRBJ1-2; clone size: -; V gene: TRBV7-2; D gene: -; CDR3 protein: CASSSDRAGGYTF; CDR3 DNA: TGTGCCAGCAGCTCCGACCGGGCTGGAGGCTACACCTTC
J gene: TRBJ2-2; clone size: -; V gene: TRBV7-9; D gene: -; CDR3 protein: CASSLWTQNTGELFF; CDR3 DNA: TGTGCCAGCAGCTTATGGACACAGAACACCGGGGAGCTGTTTTTT
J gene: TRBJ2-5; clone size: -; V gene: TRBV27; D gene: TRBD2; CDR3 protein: CASSLLGLAGGPRQETQYF; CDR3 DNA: TGTGCCAGCAGTCTCCTAGGACTAGCGGGAGGGCCGAGGCAAGAGACCCAGTACTTC
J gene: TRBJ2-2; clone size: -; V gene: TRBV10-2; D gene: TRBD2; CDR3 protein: CASNKREATGELFF; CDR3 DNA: TGCGCCAGCAATAAGCGGGAGGCCACCGGGGAGCTGTTTTTT